This T cell receptor (beta chain) was profiled in a study of T cell repertoires in cytomegalovirus infection. General study findings and limits: Identification of carriers of CMV plus the relevant HLA was performed using cumulative public TCR beta family frequency.

TCRdb processed the reads anew with MiXCR; each CDR3 protein has one entry. The repertoire holds about 740,000 distinct CDR3 sequences, with roughly a third as singletons. This clonotype showed up just a few times. What it recognizes is unknown. The germline V gene has CDR1 SGHNT and CDR2 YYREEE (reference sequence). Trimming took off 4 bases at V and 3 bases at J, with 16 bases between the two ends. This CDR3 region has 15 residues. This receptor was identified in a human donor in good health (CMV status not recorded). Some clones in this sample may be carry-over from other donors' samples. The chain carries TRBV5-4 and TRBJ1-2; no reliable D call. Material: PBMCs. DNA for the CDR3: TGTGCCAGCAGCGCCCCGGGGTCTGCGGACTATGGCTACACCTTC. It yields the protein CASSAPGSADYGYTF.